Shown below are 7 T cell receptor beta chains from a single sample sequenced in a study of OX40 agonist ivuxolimab in advanced cancers. Profiled with immunoSEQ multiplex PCR; TCRdb holds only in-frame clones, not every one. The table shows roughly 43,000 clones, with 90% to 95% occurring only once. The sample here was CD4+ or CD8+ T cells sorted from blood, taken in a trial of the OX40 agonist ivuxolimab. The receptors stem from an adult with an advanced solid tumor such as melanoma, head and neck, liver or kidney cancer.

This chain joins TRBV5-5 and TRBJ1-6; D is perhaps TRBD1 (6 bases). The V and J ends lost 6 bases and 5 bases respectively, with 15 bases between them. Germline V lookup: CDR1 SGHKS, CDR2 YYEKEE (reference sequence). This CDR3 has 15 residues. CDR3 loop: CASTLRAGDNSPLHF. In DNA, the CDR3 is TGTGCCAGCACCCTGAGGGCAGGGGATAATTCACCCCTCCACTTT. Variable domain in full (rest from reference TRBV5-5 and TRBJ1-6): DAGVTQSPTHLIKTRGQQVTLRCSPISGHKSVSWYQQVLGQGPQFIFQYYEKEERGRGNFPDRFSARQFPNYSSELNVNALLLGDSALYLCASTLRAGDNSPLHFGNGTRLTVT.

This chain uses TRBV6-1 with TRBJ1-2; D is ambiguous. Germline loops: CDR1 MNHNS, CDR2 SASEGT. This CDR3 has 16 residues. V lost 0 bases and J 2 bases, leaving 13 bases between the germline ends. CDR3 sequence (DNA): TGTGCCAGCAGTGAAGCAGTAAGGGCCTGGAACTATGGCTACACCTTC. This encodes CASSEAVRAWNYGYTF.

This chain connects TRBV28 to TRBJ2-1; 9 positions match TRBD2. V trimming: 7 bases; J trimming: 4 bases; junction bases outside the gene matches: 8. The CDR3 contains 15 residues. Looked up from germline, CDR1 is MDHEN and CDR2 is SYDVKM. Written as DNA, the CDR3 is TGTGCCAGCATCCCAACTAGCGGGTCGTACAATGAGCAGTTCTTC. Its protein product is CASIPTSGSYNEQFF.

This rearrangement joins TRBV4-1 to TRBJ2-1; D not resolved. There are 15 residues in the CDR3. Deletions cut 4 bases from V and 6 bases from J, with 16 bases between. Germline CDR1 and CDR2: MGHRA and YSYEKL. CDR3 residues: CASSPFYGEGNEQFF. CDR3 bases: TGCGCCAGCAGCCCGTTTTACGGAGAAGGCAATGAGCAGTTCTTC.

The chain couples TRBV11-2 to TRBJ2-1; 8 bases are shared with TRBD1. Germline assignment: CDR1 SGHAT and CDR2 FQNNGV. The CDR3 runs to 12 residues. J was trimmed by 13 bases and V by 6 bases; bases with no gene match: 8. The chain's CDR3 is CASRWTGTDQFF. The DNA for the CDR3 is TGTGCCAGCAGATGGACAGGGACGGACCAGTTCTTC.

A word on this clone: At one end, the junction sequence differs from germline, possibly due to a read error. The CDR3 region has the DNA TGTGCCAGCAGCCAGGCTCTAGCGGGAGGGGAGCCCAACACAGATGCGCAGTATTTT. Protein product: CASSQALAGGEPNTDAQYF. V usage is TRBV7-8 and J usage is TRBJ2-3; 12 positions match TRBD2. The CDR3 sequence is 19 residues long. The germline V gene has CDR1 SGHVS and CDR2 FQNEAQ.

The rearrangement joins TRBV5-4 to TRBJ1-2; unclear D gene. This CDR3 has 14 residues. The germline V gene encodes CDR1 SGHNT and CDR2 YYREEE (reference sequence). Trimming took 4 bases from V and 8 from J, leaving 18 bases between them. In DNA form, the CDR3 reads TGTGCCAGCAGCCGATCCGAAATCTTAGGGGGCTACACCTTC. Amino acids: CASSRSEILGGYTF.